The 10 T cell receptor beta chains below were found in one sample sequenced in a study of shared clonotypes between healthy human individuals. TCRdb's table, derived via immunoSEQ multiplex PCR, lists solely in-frame clones and lacks some. The profile covers hundreds of thousands of clones, with approximately 77% appearing a single time and about 12% taken by the ten largest. The material sequenced was PBMCs. These receptor sequences come from a woman in her forties in good health. Some clones in this sample may be carry-over from other donors' samples.

The chain employs TRBV27 and TRBJ2-7; D uncertain. Germline assignment: CDR1 MNHEY and CDR2 SMNVEV (reference sequence). The germline V and J ends were trimmed by 0 bases and 6 bases, with 9 bases remaining between them. The CDR3 loop spans 13 amino acids. This CDR3 reads CASSLSTISEQYF. DNA of the CDR3: TGTGCCAGCAGTTTATCGACCATCTCCGAGCAGTACTTC.

The chain uses TRBV5-1 and TRBJ2-3; D might be TRBD2 (6 bases). V lost 3 bases and J 2 bases, leaving 10 bases between the germline ends. Germline V lookup: CDR1 SGHRS, CDR2 YFSETQ. This CDR3 contains 14 residues. CDR3 coding DNA: TGCGCCAGCAGCTACGGCGGGGTCACAGATACGCAGTATTTT. The encoded protein is CASSYGGVTDTQYF.

The chain is built from TRBV2 and TRBJ2-4, with 7 nucleotides matching TRBD2. Germline V gene lookup returns CDR1 SNHLY and CDR2 FYNNEI. V shed 2 bases, J shed 6 bases, and the junction held 4 bases outside the gene matches. The CDR3 contains 14 residues. CDR3 protein: CASSEWGGLNIQYF. The CDR3 DNA reads as TGTGCCAGCAGTGAATGGGGAGGGTTAAACATTCAGTACTTC.

The rearrangement uses TRBV18 and TRBJ2-1; 9 bases are shared with TRBD2. The CDR3 totals 15 residues. V trimming: 2 bases; J trimming: 9 bases; junction bases outside the gene matches: 8. Germline V gives CDR1 KGHSH, CDR2 LQKENI. CDR3 in DNA: TGTGCCAGCTCACCAACTCGCGGGAGGGCCTCTGAGCAGTTCTTC. Amino acid sequence: CASSPTRGRASEQFF.

V usage is TRBV4-2 and J usage is TRBJ2-3, with 12 nucleotides matching TRBD2. Germline V lookup: CDR1 LGHNA, CDR2 YNFKEQ. Unmatched junction bases numbered 8, after V lost 4 bases and J lost 6 bases. This CDR3 is built from 16 residues. The CDR3 is CASSPRLAGDVDTQYF. The CDR3 DNA reads as TGTGCCAGCAGCCCCAGACTAGCGGGAGATGTCGATACGCAGTATTTT.

The rearrangement joins TRBV14 to TRBJ2-1, with 7 bases fitting TRBD2. Germline loops: CDR1 SGHDN, CDR2 FVKESK. Trimming cost V 1 base and J 9 bases; bases outside gene matches: 9. The CDR3 totals 15 residues. In DNA, the CDR3 is TGTGCCAGCAGCCAAGTTGCGGGAGCTGCACTTGAGCAGTTCTTC. Amino acids: CASSQVAGAALEQFF.

The chain employs TRBV19 and TRBJ2-2, with 12 nucleotides matching TRBD2. CDR3 length equals 17 residues. V lost 3 bases and J lost 4; bases outside the gene matches: 6. Germline CDR1 is LNHDA and CDR2 is SQIVND (reference sequence). In nucleotides, the CDR3 is TGTGCCAGTAGTATGCTAGCGGGAGGGACGAGCACCGGGGAGCTGTTTTTT. It translates to CASSMLAGGTSTGELFF.

The chain links TRBV4-2 to TRBJ2-3, with 7 bases fitting TRBD2. From germline, CDR1 is LGHNA and CDR2 YNFKEQ. J gave up 1 base and V 5 bases, and 6 bases lay outside the gene matches. The length of the CDR3 is 15 residues. The CDR3 coding sequence is TGTGCCAGCAGCACCGGACTAGGGCGCACAGATACGCAGTATTTT. It translates to CASSTGLGRTDTQYF.

The V and J genes are TRBV5-4 and TRBJ2-1, with D possibly matching TRBD2 (6 bases). This CDR3 has 16 amino acids. V was pared by 1 base and J by 0 bases, with 11 bases between. Germline V gives CDR1 SGHNT, CDR2 YYREEE (reference sequence). The CDR3 loop reads CASSLYLTSSYNEQFF. CDR3 nucleotides: TGTGCCAGCAGCTTGTACCTGACTAGCTCCTACAATGAGCAGTTCTTC.

The chain combines TRBV30 with TRBJ2-7; 10 bases line up with TRBD1. TRBJ2-1 matches the DNA end more closely, so the J call is doubtful. The CDR3 is 14 amino acids. CDR1 GTSNPN and CDR2 SVGIG come from the germline V gene (reference sequence). In nucleotides, the CDR3 is TGTGCCTGGGGGGACAGGGGACTTTACAATGAGCAGTTCTTC. Its protein is CAWGDRGLYNEQFF.